The 14 T cell receptor beta chains below come from one sample, sequenced in a study of T cell responses to AZD1222 COVID-19 vaccine. TCRdb's table, derived via immunoSEQ multiplex PCR, lists solely in-frame clones and lacks some. The sample lists 110,000 to 150,000 clones; 75% to 90% were seen once. The sample was peripheral blood, taken on day 0 of AZD1222 vaccination. Source of these receptors: an adult in good health.

This clone has just one count. The chain links TRBV6-4 to TRBJ1-2; 7 bases match TRBD1. V dropped 5 bases and J dropped 2; count of bases not matched to a gene: 5. The CDR3 sequence is 14 residues long. Per germline, CDR1 MRHNA and CDR2 SNTAGT. CDR3 coding DNA: TGTGCCAGCAGTTCGCAGACAGGGAACTATGGCTACACCTTC. This gives the protein CASSSQTGNYGYTF.

The chain carries TRBV24-1 and TRBJ1-1, with 7 nucleotides matching TRBD1. CDR3 length: 15 residues. The V and J ends lost 3 bases and 4 bases, in that order; junction bases with no gene match: 7. Germline values: CDR1 KGHDR, CDR2 SFDVKD. CDR3 in amino acids: CATSDTTGIVTEAFF. The DNA for the CDR3 is TGTGCCACCAGTGATACGACAGGGATTGTCACTGAAGCTTTCTTT.

This chain connects TRBV6-5 to TRBJ1-1; D might be TRBD1 (5 bases). Trimming left V 0 bases short and J 5 bases short, with 13 bases between. The germline CDR1 and CDR2 sequences are MNHEY and SVGAGI. CDR3 length: 15 amino acids. The CDR3 loop is CASSYSGQGTTEAFF. The CDR3 nucleotides are TGTGCCAGCAGTTACTCGGGTCAGGGTACGACTGAAGCTTTCTTT.

The count of this clone is one. This chain joins TRBV5-1 and TRBJ2-1, with TRBD1 matching over 7 bases. With V trimmed by 4 bases and J by 8 bases, 12 bases remained unmatched. Germline assignment: CDR1 SGHRS and CDR2 YFSETQ. The CDR3 consists of 15 residues. This CDR3 is CASSLGDRDRDEQFF. The CDR3 DNA reads as TGCGCCAGCAGCCTTGGAGACAGGGATAGGGATGAGCAGTTCTTC.

The J gene is TRBJ2-3, the V gene TRBV6-6; 8 bases line up with TRBD2. This CDR3 is built from 16 residues. Trimming at V came to 2 bases and at J to 6 bases, leaving 10 bases not matched to a gene. CDR1 and CDR2 from the germline V gene are MNHNY and SVGAGI (reference sequence). The CDR3 DNA is TGTGCCAGCAGTTACAATAGCGGGGAGGGGGGTGATACGCAGTATTTT. This sequence encodes CASSYNSGEGGDTQYF.

J is TRBJ2-3 and V is TRBV18; D is unclear. Per the germline V gene, CDR1 is KGHSH and CDR2 is LQKENI. V dropped 8 bases and J dropped 0 bases, with 15 bases sitting between them. The CDR3 extends over 15 amino acids. CDR3 amino acids: CASPVDGASTDTQYF. In nucleotides, the CDR3 is TGTGCCAGCCCCGTGGACGGTGCTAGCACAGATACGCAGTATTTT.

This chain joins TRBV7-9 and TRBJ2-1; D is possibly TRBD2 (6 bases). Germline V gives CDR1 SEHNR, CDR2 FQNEAQ (reference sequence). The CDR3 is made up of 14 amino acids. DNA for the CDR3: TGTGCGGTGCAATTGAGGGCCTCCGGGGGTGAGCAGTTCTTC. Residues: CAVQLRASGGEQFF.

Note on this clone: The junction departs from the called germline gene at one end, perhaps through a read error. The rearrangement links TRBV4-2 to TRBJ2-1; 10 bases agree with TRBD2. CDR1 is LGHNA and CDR2 is YNFKEQ in the germline V gene. This CDR3 is built from 16 residues. The CDR3 loop reads CASSQDLSGGRKSAVF. The CDR3 DNA follows: TGTGCCAGCAGCCAAGATCTTAGCGGGGGGCGAAAGAGTGCGGTCTTC.

The chain uses TRBV2 and TRBJ2-7; TRBD2 aligns across 9 bases. Germline V gene sequence: CDR1 SNHLY, CDR2 FYNNEI. J lost 0 bases, V lost 1 base, and 4 bases had no gene match. The CDR3 covers 16 residues. The CDR3 region has the DNA TGTGCCAGCAGTGAAGGTTGGCGGGGGGGCTCCTACGAGCAGTACTTC. Translating gives CASSEGWRGGSYEQYF.

This chain joins TRBV11-3 and TRBJ2-1, with 7 positions matching TRBD2. CDR3 length: 13 amino acids. V lost 5 bases, J lost 4 bases, and 2 bases stayed unmatched. Germline V gene data show CDR1 as SGHNT and CDR2 as YENEEA. For the CDR3, the DNA is TGTGCCAGCAGCCCGGGGGGTTACAATGAGCAGTTCTTC. Translation: CASSPGGYNEQFF.

This clone appeared once. J is TRBJ2-1 and V is TRBV6-5; D possibly corresponds to TRBD1 (6 bases). Between the trimmed V and J ends, which lost 1 base and 3 bases, there was a span of 13 bases. The CDR3 length is 16 residues. Germline CDR1 reads MNHEY; CDR2 reads SVGAGI. The chain's CDR3 is CASSYWGTSGYNEQFF. The CDR3 DNA is TGTGCCAGCAGTTACTGGGGGACATCAGGCTACAATGAGCAGTTCTTC.

This chain links TRBV18 with TRBJ1-3; D is unresolved. The length of the CDR3 is 15 residues. CDR1 is KGHSH and CDR2 is LQKENI in the germline V gene. V gave up 3 bases and J gave up 3 bases, with 12 bases separating them. The CDR3 loop reads CASSPNRDLGNTIYF. DNA for the CDR3: TGTGCCAGCTCACCTAACCGAGACCTTGGAAACACCATATATTTT.

This rearrangement joins TRBV30 to TRBJ1-6, with 7 bases matching TRBD1. Germline CDR1 GTSNPN, CDR2 SVGIG (reference sequence). The CDR3 runs 13 residues. Trimming took 7 bases from V and 5 from J; bases not matched to a gene: 5. The CDR3 DNA is TGTGCCTTTGACAGGGCCCATAATTCACCCCTCCACTTT. This sequence encodes CAFDRAHNSPLHF.

J is TRBJ1-2 and V is TRBV6-5, with a weak D call TRBD1 (5 bases). The CDR3 extends over 11 amino acids. Germline CDR1 is MNHEY and CDR2 is SVGAGI. Trimming left V 5 bases short and J 5 bases short, with 6 bases between. The CDR3 DNA reads as TGTGCCAGCAGTCAGGGATATGGCTACACCTTC. Protein sequence: CASSQGYGYTF.